The T cell receptor (beta chain) under discussion was sequenced for a study of beta chain features in type 1 diabetes. Across the study: The samples had approximately 100,000,000 sorted cells examined in all. General study points: Reads derived from cDNA could over-represent cells showing high TCR expression. Reduced insertions and increased deletions marked VDJ junctions in type 1 diabetes patients. Among patients with Type 1 diabetes, TCRB CDR3s were moderately but significantly shorter in every one of the four CD4+ subsets.

CDR1 and CDR2 from the germline V gene are LGHNA and YSLEER. V lost 4 bases and J 2 bases, leaving 12 bases between the germline ends. The length of the CDR3 is 15 residues. cDNA synthesis used the whole RNA isolate, giving expressed TCRB sequences. TCRdb's copy holds only in-frame clones and misses some; the assay was immunoSEQ multiplex PCR. The sample includes 300,000 to 450,000 clones, 10% to 15% of them seen just once. The table lists this clone with a few counts. Its matching antigen is unknown. A CD45RO/CCR7/CD25/CD127/CD95/CD27 panel sorted naive, central memory, regulatory and stem cell-like memory CD4+ cells.

This receptor was taken from a woman aged 18-35 years with type 1 diabetes. Sequencing used naive CD4+ T cells from blood. V usage is TRBV4-3 and J usage is TRBJ1-5, with D possibly TRBD1 on 6 matching bases. The DNA for the CDR3 is TGCGCCAGCAGCCCCCTGGCAGGGGGCAATCAGCCCCAGCATTTT. This gives the protein CASSPLAGGNQPQHF.